This TCR beta chain was observed in a study of control samples from healthy donors and cancer patients. This clone turned up a few times. Profiled with immunoSEQ multiplex PCR; TCRdb holds only in-frame clones, not every one. The sample has 120,000 or so clones, approximately 90% seen once. The clonotype originates from a woman younger than 35 in good health. The sequenced material came from blood.

Written as DNA, the CDR3 is TGTGCCAGCAGACACAGATACTCCAATGAAAAACTGTTTTTT. Its translation: CASRHRYSNEKLFF. The V and J genes are TRBV6-6 and TRBJ1-4; D uncertain. Trimming took 6 bases from V and 5 from J, leaving 13 bases between them. Germline CDR1 reads MNHNY; CDR2 reads SVGAGI (reference sequence). CDR3 length equals 14 residues.